This T cell receptor beta chain is from a study of cytomegalovirus exposure and HLA in healthy donors. For the study at large: Genotyping of some 390 donors showed that about 79% belonged to the Caucasian-associated ancestry cluster. Study results and caveats: Productive status was seen about 90% or about 30% of the time for most TCR beta V segments in an earlier analysis. The Asian-associated ancestry cluster reportedly had fewer N-insertions than the roughly 670-donor mean in a later analysis.

The CDR3 spans 14 residues. V shed 6 bases, J shed 3 bases, and the junction held 8 bases outside the gene matches. The germline V gene has CDR1 MNHEY and CDR2 SVGAGI. As regards this clone: What it binds is not known.

The PCR was carried out with 60 Vbeta primers and 13 Jbeta primers. Clones were read by immunoSEQ multiplex PCR, and TCRdb kept only the in-frame ones, dropping some. The sample's table shows tens of thousands of clones. Sample: PBMCs. The V gene is TRBV6-5, the J gene TRBJ2-7, with 7 bases lining up with TRBD1. The clonotype comes from a female donor in good health and CMV-seronegative. This chain's CDR3 is CASRQHRGGYEQYF. The CDR3 DNA sequence: TGTGCCAGCAGGCAACACAGGGGTGGCTACGAGCAGTACTTC.